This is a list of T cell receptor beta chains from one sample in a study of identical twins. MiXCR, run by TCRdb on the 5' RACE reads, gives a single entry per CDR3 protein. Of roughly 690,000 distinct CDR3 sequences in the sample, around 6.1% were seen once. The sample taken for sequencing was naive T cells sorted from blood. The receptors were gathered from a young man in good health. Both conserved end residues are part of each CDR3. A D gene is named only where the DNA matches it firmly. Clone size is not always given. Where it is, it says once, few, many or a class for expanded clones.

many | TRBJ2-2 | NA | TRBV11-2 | CASSLIIDGELFF | TGTGCCAGCAGCTTAATCATCGACGGGGAGCTGTTTTTT
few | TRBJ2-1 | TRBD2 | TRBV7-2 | CASSPLGGGRLNEQFF | TGTGCCAGCAGCCCATTGGGAGGCGGGAGATTAAATGAGCAGTTCTTC
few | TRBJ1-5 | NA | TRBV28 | CASSNLPGQSPLDQPQHF | TGTGCCAGCAGCAACCTACCTGGCCAGTCCCCACTCGATCAGCCCCAGCATTTT
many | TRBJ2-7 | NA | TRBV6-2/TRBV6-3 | CASSYRPDEQYF | TGTGCCAGCAGTTACCGCCCGGACGAGCAGTACTTC
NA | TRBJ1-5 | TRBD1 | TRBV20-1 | CSATGTDSNQPQHF | TGCAGTGCTACCGGGACAGATAGCAATCAGCCCCAGCATTTT
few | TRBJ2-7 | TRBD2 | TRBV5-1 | CASGNREGGDYEQYF | TGCGCCAGCGGGAACCGGGAGGGCGGGGACTACGAGCAGTACTTC
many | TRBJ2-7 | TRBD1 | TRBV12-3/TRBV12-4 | CASSQDRPGQWNYEQYF | TGTGCCAGCAGCCAAGACAGGCCGGGACAGTGGAACTACGAGCAGTACTTC
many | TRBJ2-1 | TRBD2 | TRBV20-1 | CSAYTLGLAGAQYNEQFF | TGCAGTGCTTATACCCTGGGACTAGCGGGAGCCCAATACAATGAGCAGTTCTTC
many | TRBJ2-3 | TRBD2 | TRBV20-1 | CSADTSASTDTQYF | TGCAGTGCTGATACTAGCGCAAGCACAGATACGCAGTATTTT
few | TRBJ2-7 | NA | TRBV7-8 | CASSLVAGTGEQYF | TGTGCCAGCAGCTTAGTTGCAGGGACGGGTGAGCAGTACTTC
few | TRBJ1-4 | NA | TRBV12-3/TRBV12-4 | CAVSTSGQWGEKLFF | TGTGCCGTTAGTACCTCGGGGCAGTGGGGTGAAAAACTGTTTTTT
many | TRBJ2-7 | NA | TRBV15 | CATSRDSAGYEQYF | TGTGCCACCAGCAGAGATTCCGCCGGTTACGAGCAGTACTTC
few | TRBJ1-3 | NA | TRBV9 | CASSVSGLSSGNTIYF | TGTGCCAGCAGCGTTTCGGGACTGAGCTCTGGAAACACCATATATTTT
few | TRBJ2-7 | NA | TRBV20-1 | CSARPTHRPANEQYF | TGCAGTGCTAGACCAACCCATCGCCCGGCCAACGAGCAGTACTTC
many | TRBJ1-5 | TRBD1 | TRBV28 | CASSLAQGATQPQHF | TGTGCCAGCAGTTTAGCGCAGGGGGCGACTCAGCCCCAGCATTTT
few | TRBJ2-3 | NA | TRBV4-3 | CASSQETAASTDTQYF | TGCGCCAGCAGCCAAGAAACAGCGGCTAGCACAGATACGCAGTATTTT
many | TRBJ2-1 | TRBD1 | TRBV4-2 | CASSQERTRDRAMNEQFF | TGTGCCAGCAGCCAAGAGAGGACCCGGGACAGGGCTATGAATGAGCAGTTCTTC
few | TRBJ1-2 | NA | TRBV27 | CASSLDGGLAGGYTF | TGTGCCAGCAGCCTCGACGGGGGGTTGGCTGGTGGCTACACCTTC
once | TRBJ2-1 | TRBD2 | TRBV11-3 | CASSLRASSGSLYEQFF | TGTGCCAGCAGCTTACGGGCCTCTAGCGGGAGCCTCTATGAGCAGTTCTTC
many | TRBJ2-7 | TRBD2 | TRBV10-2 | CASSSGTSGSGSYEQYF | TGCGCCAGCAGTTCCGGGACTAGCGGGAGCGGCTCCTACGAGCAGTACTTC
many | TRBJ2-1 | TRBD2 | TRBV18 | CASSPGREQFF | TGTGCCAGCTCACCCGGGAGGGAGCAGTTCTTC
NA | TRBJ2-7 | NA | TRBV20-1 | CSARDTDRSSYEQYF | TGCAGTGCTAGAGATACCGACCGGAGCTCCTACGAGCAGTACTTC
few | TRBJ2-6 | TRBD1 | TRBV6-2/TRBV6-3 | CASSYHTATGGESGANVLTF | TGTGCCAGCAGTTACCATACTGCGACAGGGGGCGAATCTGGGGCCAACGTCCTGACTTTC
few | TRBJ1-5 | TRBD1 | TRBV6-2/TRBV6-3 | CASSYQRDRDYTGNQPQHF | TGTGCCAGCAGTTACCAAAGGGACAGGGATTATACAGGCAATCAGCCCCAGCATTTT
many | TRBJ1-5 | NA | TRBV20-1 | CSARDLKSSNQPQHF | TGCAGTGCTAGAGATCTAAAGAGTAGCAATCAGCCCCAGCATTTT
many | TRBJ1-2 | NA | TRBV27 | CASKMKGDYTF | TGTGCCAGCAAGATGAAGGGAGACTACACCTTC
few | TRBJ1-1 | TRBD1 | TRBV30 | CAWSVGTGGEAFF | TGTGCCTGGAGTGTAGGGACAGGAGGTGAAGCTTTCTTT
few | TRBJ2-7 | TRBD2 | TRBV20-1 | CSAREPRTSASYEQYF | TGCAGTGCTAGAGAGCCTAGGACTAGCGCCTCCTACGAGCAGTACTTC
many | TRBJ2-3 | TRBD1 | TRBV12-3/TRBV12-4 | CASSPQGQNTDTQYF | TGTGCCAGCAGTCCGCAGGGACAGAACACAGATACGCAGTATTTT
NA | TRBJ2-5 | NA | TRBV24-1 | CATSDRWVETQYF | TGTGCCACCAGTGACCGGTGGGTTGAGACCCAGTACTTC
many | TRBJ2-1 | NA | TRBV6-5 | CASSSLGQTTGEQFF | TGTGCCAGCAGTTCCCTAGGACAGACTACGGGTGAGCAGTTCTTC
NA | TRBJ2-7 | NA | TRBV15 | CATSRPSQGRYEQYF | TGTGCCACCAGCAGGCCCTCACAGGGGAGGTACGAGCAGTACTTC
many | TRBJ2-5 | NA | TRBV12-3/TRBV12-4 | CASSFKAVPQETQYF | TGTGCCAGCAGTTTTAAAGCAGTACCGCAAGAGACCCAGTACTTC
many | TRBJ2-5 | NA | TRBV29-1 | CSVEGQAHTETQYF | TGCAGCGTTGAGGGGCAGGCCCACACAGAGACCCAGTACTTC
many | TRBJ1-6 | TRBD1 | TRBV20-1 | CSAVDRSSYNSPLHF | TGCAGTGCCGTGGACAGGAGCTCCTATAATTCACCCCTCCACTTT
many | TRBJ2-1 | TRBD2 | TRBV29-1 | CSVDLAGNNEQFF | TGCAGCGTTGATTTAGCGGGGAACAATGAGCAGTTCTTC
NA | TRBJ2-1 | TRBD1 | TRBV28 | CASLRDRGLYNEQFF | TGTGCCAGCTTACGGGACAGGGGGCTCTACAATGAGCAGTTCTTC
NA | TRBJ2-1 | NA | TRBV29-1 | CSVEWVQLNEQFF | TGCAGCGTTGAGTGGGTACAGCTTAATGAGCAGTTCTTC
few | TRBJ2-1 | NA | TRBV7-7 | CASSPYATYNEQFF | TGTGCCAGCAGCCCGTATGCTACCTACAATGAGCAGTTCTTC
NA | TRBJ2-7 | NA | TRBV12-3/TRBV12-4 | CASGWGPDREQYF | TGTGCCAGCGGTTGGGGCCCAGATCGCGAGCAGTACTTC
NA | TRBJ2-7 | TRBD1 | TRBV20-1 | CSARDLPGGPYEQYF | TGCAGTGCTAGAGATCTGCCAGGGGGCCCCTACGAGCAGTACTTC
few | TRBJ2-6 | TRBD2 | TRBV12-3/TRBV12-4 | CASTLWAGGSGANVLTF | TGTGCCAGCACTCTATGGGCGGGGGGCTCTGGGGCCAACGTCCTGACTTTC
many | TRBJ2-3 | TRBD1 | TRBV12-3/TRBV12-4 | CASSPGQGARGTDTQYF | TGTGCCAGCAGTCCGGGACAGGGGGCGCGAGGCACAGATACGCAGTATTTT
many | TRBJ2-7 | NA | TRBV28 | CASRTTKSGHSSYEQYF | TGTGCCAGCAGAACCACTAAAAGCGGGCATAGCTCCTACGAGCAGTACTTC
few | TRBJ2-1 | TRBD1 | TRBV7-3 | CASSRSGGGYNEQFF | TGTGCCAGCAGCCGATCAGGGGGCGGGTACAATGAGCAGTTCTTC
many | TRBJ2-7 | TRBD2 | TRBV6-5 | CASSYPGVGGNYEQYF | TGTGCCAGCAGTTACCCCGGCGTGGGAGGGAACTACGAGCAGTACTTC
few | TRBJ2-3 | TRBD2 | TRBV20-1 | CSADYLAGFQRSTDTQYF | TGCAGTGCCGACTACCTAGCGGGATTCCAACGTAGCACAGATACGCAGTATTTT
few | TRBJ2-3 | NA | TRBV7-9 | CASSSHRLATSDTQYF | TGTGCCAGCAGCTCCCACCGACTCGCAACCTCAGATACGCAGTATTTT
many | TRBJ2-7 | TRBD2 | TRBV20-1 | CSARDVASGSYEQYF | TGCAGTGCTAGAGATGTAGCTAGCGGGAGCTACGAGCAGTACTTC